A selection of T cell receptor beta chains follows, all from one sample in a study of human T cells and chemical hapten exposure. Via MiXCR, TCRdb re-called the RACE reads, giving one row per CDR3 protein. This table has some 170,000 distinct CDR3 sequences, 20% to 25% appearing once. This material consisted of whole blood, taken in connection with sensitization to the hapten diphenylcyclopropenone (DPC). The origin of the receptors is a woman between 50 and 59 years old with alopecia areata. Some clones in this sample may be carry-over from other donors' samples. The CDR3 runs from the conserved cysteine through the conserved F or W. D genes are given only for firm matches. A row's size may be missing; if present it is once, few, many or a size class.

few,TRBD2,TRBJ2-7,TRBV27,TGTGCCAGCAGCCTAGTCCGGGACTACGGACCTGGGGAGCAGTACTTC,CASSLVRDYGPGEQYF
NA,NA,TRBJ1-1,TRBV20-1,TGCAGTGCTAGATGGGAAGACACTGAAGCTTTCTTT,CSARWEDTEAFF
few,TRBD1,TRBJ2-7,TRBV18,TGTGCCAGCTCACCTCAAGGGACAGGGTTCCGTTCCGAGCAGTACTTC,CASSPQGTGFRSEQYF
many,NA,TRBJ1-4,TRBV2,TGTGCCAGCAGTGAAGCGCTTGGGAGGGGTGAAAAACTGTTTTTT,CASSEALGRGEKLFF
NA,TRBD2,TRBJ2-1,TRBV10-3,TGTGCCTTCAGAACTAGCGGGACTAACAATGAGCAGTTCTTC,CAFRTSGTNNEQFF
NA,NA,TRBJ2-7,TRBV13,TGTGCCAGCAGCTACGGACAGAGTACATCCGAGCAGTACTTC,CASSYGQSTSEQYF
few,NA,TRBJ1-1,TRBV5-1,TGCGCCAGCAGCCGGGGGGGGGGCGAAGGCACTGAAGCTTTCTTT,CASSRGGGEGTEAFF
NA,NA,TRBJ1-1,TRBV5-1,TGCGCCAGCAGCTTGGAAGTGATGAACACTGAAGCTTTCTTT,CASSLEVMNTEAFF
NA,NA,TRBJ1-6,TRBV6-5,TGTGCCAGCAGTGCAGAGTCCGATAATTCACCCCTCCACTTT,CASSAESDNSPLHF
NA,NA,TRBJ2-2,TRBV5-1,TGCGCCAGCAGCTTGGCCAGGATTTCCGGACCCACCGGGGAGCTGTTTTTT,CASSLARISGPTGELFF
NA,TRBD1,TRBJ1-3,TRBV20-1,TGCAGTGCTAGGGGTCCGGGACAGGCTGAACGCTCTGGAAACACCATATATTTT,CSARGPGQAERSGNTIYF
few,TRBD1,TRBJ1-2,TRBV20-1,TGCAGTGCTAGGACCCAGGGACAGGGTGAAGAGTATGGCTACACCTTC,CSARTQGQGEEYGYTF
few,NA,TRBJ2-7,TRBV4-1,TGCGCCAGCAGCCAAGATCAGAGAACCGAGCAGTACTTC,CASSQDQRTEQYF
NA,TRBD1,TRBJ2-7,TRBV6-2/TRBV6-3,TGTGCCAGCAGTTACGGACCGGACAGGGCGACCTACGAGCAGTACTTC,CASSYGPDRATYEQYF
few,NA,TRBJ1-4,TRBV20-1,TGCAGTGCCCCCAGGGGAACAGGGACAAATGAAAAACTGTTTTTT,CSAPRGTGTNEKLFF
few,NA,TRBJ2-2,TRBV7-3,TGTGCCAGCAGCTTAAATTATGGCGGGGAGCTGTTTTTT,CASSLNYGGELFF
few,NA,TRBJ2-1,TRBV21-1,TGTGCCAGTGGTGCAGGGGCGCACTGGGGTGAGCAGTTCTTC,CASGAGAHWGEQFF
few,NA,TRBJ2-3,TRBV15,TGTGCCACCAGCAGAGTGGCTAGCTGGACAGATACGCAGTATTTT,CATSRVASWTDTQYF
NA,NA,TRBJ1-1,TRBV27,TGTGCCAGCAGTTTAAGGGGGAAGGTGGACACTGAAGCTTTCTTT,CASSLRGKVDTEAFF
few,NA,TRBJ2-7,TRBV25-1,TGTGCCAGCAGTGAATATGGGGACACCTACGAGCAGTACTTC,CASSEYGDTYEQYF
NA,TRBD2,TRBJ2-1,TRBV12-3/TRBV12-4,TGTGCCAGCAGTTTTTGGGCTAGCGGGAGTCGTGAGCAGTTCTTC,CASSFWASGSREQFF
few,NA,TRBJ1-1,TRBV29-1,TGCAGCGTTGAAGGGACACCCATGAACACTGAAGCTTTCTTT,CSVEGTPMNTEAFF
few,TRBD1,TRBJ2-1,TRBV5-6,TGTGCCAGCAACCGGGACAGATCCTACAATGAGCAGTTCTTC,CASNRDRSYNEQFF
NA,TRBD2,TRBJ2-5,TRBV5-6,TGTGCCAGCAGCTTGGAACAGCGGGGGGAAGAGACCCAGTACTTC,CASSLEQRGEETQYF
NA,TRBD1,TRBJ1-6,TRBV13,TGTGCCAGCAGGTTGGGGACAGGGGGCAATTCACCCCTCCACTTT,CASRLGTGGNSPLHF
NA,NA,TRBJ1-4,TRBV6-1,TGTGCCAGCAGTGACGGAGGGTCGTACGGTGAAAAACTGTTTTTT,CASSDGGSYGEKLFF
few,TRBD1,TRBJ2-3,TRBV28,TGTGCCAGCCTGACAGGGTCAGATACGCAGTATTTT,CASLTGSDTQYF
few,NA,TRBJ2-2,TRBV27,TGTGCCAGCCGTTCTAATTCGCCCGGGGAGCTGTTTTTT,CASRSNSPGELFF
many,NA,TRBJ2-5,TRBV7-2,TGTGCCAGCAGCTTAGATTCGCGGCGACAAGAGACCCAGTACTTC,CASSLDSRRQETQYF
NA,NA,TRBJ2-7,TRBV5-1,TGCGCCAGCAGCGGCGTGGGAGTCGAGGAGCAGTACTTC,CASSGVGVEEQYF